A selection of T cell receptor beta chains follows, all from one sample in a study of blood T cell repertoires in COVID-19. Only in-frame clones appear in the TCRdb table, and some are missing; sequencing was by immunoSEQ multiplex PCR. The sample has about 66,000 clones, around nine tenths seen once. Material: peripheral blood. The receptors here all came from a man aged 60 to 69 with acute or convalescent COVID-19. Each CDR3 is given with its conserved first and last residue.

v_call cdr3_aa
TRBV3-1/TRBV3-2 CASSEEYRGEQYF
TRBV30 CAWSGVSYNEQFF
TRBV11-3 CASSSGASGGLSYNEQFF
TRBV19 CAISGGTRGQPQHF
TRBV9 CASSVDGRGIHGYTF
TRBV6-6 CASSYSTGSYNEQFF
TRBV3-1/TRBV3-2 CASTATGGGELFF
TRBV20-1 CSASILAGRTDTQYF
TRBV10-1 CASGQMAGGEQFF
TRBV2 CASKTSGGQGDTQYF
TRBV10-3 CAIMGLAGGDTQYF
TRBV7-2 CASSLAPTGFSGNTIYF
TRBV5-4 CASSFRGGGGGNEQFF
TRBV7-2 CASSRDRGLGNSPLHF
TRBV10-1 CASSEGGKTYEQYF
TRBV15 CATSRQRMNTEAFF
TRBV5-4 CASSLGGQGGNTIYF
TRBV30 CAWSVTGVMETQYF
TRBV6-5 CASSLTAENSPLHF
TRBV5-1 CASKSGDGDTEAFF
TRBV7-2 CASSLEVRTVQGYTF
TRBV30 CAWRRTGRNTGELFF
TRBV5-1 CASSLLDSGVSGNTIYF
TRBV28 CASRTPTGRGGEQYF
TRBV29-1 CSSGLAQQETQYF
TRBV5-6 CASSQLTGERKLFF
TRBV7-8 CASSRTTTGRGVANYGYTF
TRBV25-1 CASRHYSYNEQFF
TRBV18 CASSPSRTYGYTF
TRBV5-1 CASSLRFEGGGELFF
TRBV19 CASSSDRVNQPQHF
TRBV4-1 CASSRGLAGEDEQFF
TRBV7-9 CASGKDRSRSGANVLTF
TRBV6-5 CASTGSNQPQHF
TRBV6-5 CASSYVDAAGYGYTF
TRBV18 CASSRTGDSSYEQYF
TRBV6-5 CASSEGGGFNTIYF
TRBV3-1/TRBV3-2 CASSQDDRGRIGYTF
TRBV28 CASSSQGVPGTEAFF
TRBV19 CASSIGAATNEKLFF